This TCR beta chain was found in a study of T cell repertoires in cytomegalovirus infection. TCRdb re-called the reads through MiXCR, storing one row per CDR3 protein. The table lists about 530,000 distinct CDR3 sequences, about 30% of them singletons, with under 15% in the top ten. Note on this clonotype: A much larger clonotype is one base distant, so this may be a read error.

CDR3 length: 15 amino acids. Germline V gene lookup returns CDR1 SGHTA and CDR2 FQGNSA. The source of this sequence is a human donor in good health (CMV status not recorded). Some clones in this sample may be carry-over from other donors' samples. The sequencing input was PBMCs. This chain joins TRBV7-2 and TRBJ1-5; D might be TRBD1 (6 bases). In DNA form, the CDR3 reads TGTGCCAGCGGCTTAACAGGACAGTTCAATCAGCCCCAGCATTTT. As protein: CASGLTGQFNQPQHF.